Reported below is one TCR beta chain. The record originates from a study of OX40 agonist ivuxolimab in advanced cancers. Study information: While on treatment, patients had intravenous ivuxolimab at 0.01 to 10 mg/kg every 2 weeks.

Produced via immunoSEQ multiplex PCR; TCRdb's table is partial and in-frame only. The profile shows 65,000 to 95,000 clones, 88% of them singletons. Germline CDR1 LGHNA, CDR2 YSLEER. The V segment lost 4 bases and the J segment 3 bases; nucleotides outside the gene matches: 8. The CDR3 runs to 15 residues. This TCR derives from an adult with an advanced solid tumor such as melanoma, head and neck, liver or kidney cancer. This chain uses TRBV4-3 with TRBJ1-2; 7 bases match TRBD1. The source material was CD4+ or CD8+ T cells sorted from blood, sampled in a trial of the OX40 agonist ivuxolimab. The CDR3 here is CASSRKGDSDYGYTF. In DNA form, the CDR3 reads TGCGCCAGCAGCCGGAAGGGGGACAGCGACTATGGCTACACCTTC.